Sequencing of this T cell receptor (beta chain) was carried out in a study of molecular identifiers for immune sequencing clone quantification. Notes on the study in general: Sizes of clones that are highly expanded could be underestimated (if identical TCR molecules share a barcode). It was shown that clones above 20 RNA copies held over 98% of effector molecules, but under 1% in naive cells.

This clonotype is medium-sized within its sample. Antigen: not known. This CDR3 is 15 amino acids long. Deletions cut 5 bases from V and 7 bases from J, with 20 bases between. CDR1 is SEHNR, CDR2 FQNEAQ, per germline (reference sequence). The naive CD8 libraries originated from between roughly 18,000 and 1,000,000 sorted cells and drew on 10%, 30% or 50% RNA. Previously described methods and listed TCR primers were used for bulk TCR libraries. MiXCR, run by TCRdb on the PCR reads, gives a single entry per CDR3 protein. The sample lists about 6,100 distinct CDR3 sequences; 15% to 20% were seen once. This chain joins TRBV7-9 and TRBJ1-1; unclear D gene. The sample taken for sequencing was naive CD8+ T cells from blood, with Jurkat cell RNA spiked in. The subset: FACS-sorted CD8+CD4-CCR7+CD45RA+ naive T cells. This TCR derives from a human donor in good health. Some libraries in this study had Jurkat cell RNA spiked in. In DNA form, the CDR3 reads TGTGCCAGCAGCACCAGCACGACTCCGGAACGTGAAGCTTTCTTT. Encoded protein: CASSTSTTPEREAFF.